Given below is one T cell receptor (beta chain) in context. Additional DNA sequences in this sample encode the identical CDR3. Study processing details: The distant-metastasis classifier for papillary thyroid cancer was built from CDR3 differences across clinicopathological groups. Via MiXCR, TCRdb re-called the PCR reads. The V and J calls reflect TCRdb's pipeline rather than the authors' work. The table records some 23,000 clones, roughly 22% of them present only once. Germline V gene lookup returns CDR1 SGHTA and CDR2 FQGNSA. CDR3 length: 13 amino acids. Trimming took off 4 bases at V and 4 bases at J, with 10 bases between the two ends. The data belong to a study of metastatic and nonmetastatic thyroid tumors. Turning to the study itself: Both malignant and benign thyroid patients supplied peripheral blood and tumor or nodule tissue samples, across which the repertoires of these patients were then compared.

The entire patient cohort was treatment-naive prior to thyroid surgery. The sequencing input was blood. The V call is TRBV7-2, the J call TRBJ2-5; D is undetermined. The TCR sequence derives from a female donor with papillary thyroid cancer or a benign thyroid nodule (not recorded which). Some clones in this sample may be carry-over from other donors' samples. The CDR3 bases are TGTACCAGCAGCTCACGAGGCGGAGAGACCCAGTACTTC. This gives the protein CTSSSRGGETQYF. Complete variable domain (other parts from reference TRBV7-2 and TRBJ2-5): GAGVSQSPSNKVTEKGKDVELRCDPISGHTALYWYRQSLGQGLEFLIYFQGNSAPDKSGLPSDRFSAERTGGSVSTLTIQRTQQEDSAVYLCTSSSRGGETQYFGPGTRLLVL.